This record looks at one T cell receptor (beta chain) sequence and its context. Libraries were prepared by immunoSEQ multiplex PCR; TCRdb keeps only in-frame clonotypes and omits some of them. The sample carries about 200,000 clones, about 90% recorded once. The cohort comprised adults aged about 18 to 100 years residing in 24 US areas. These data come from a study of blood T cell repertoires in COVID-19. The CDR3 is 15 amino acids. The germline V gene encodes CDR1 SGHTA and CDR2 FQGTGA. V was cut by 2 bases and J by 1 base, with 6 bases left in between. Sequencing was performed on PBMCs or T cells enriched from blood (not recorded which). This receptor was identified in a young woman who had recovered from COVID-19. The chain uses TRBV7-3 and TRBJ2-6, with D hard to call. DNA for the CDR3: TGTGCCAGCAGCTTAGGCAGTTCTGGGGCCAACGTCCTGACTTTC. Its translation is CASSLGSSGANVLTF.